Sequencing of this T cell receptor (beta chain) was carried out in a study of blood T cells in healthy people across ages. The CDR3 contains 14 residues. Per germline, CDR1 MDHEN and CDR2 SYDVKM. V shed 6 bases, J shed 2 bases, and the junction held 7 bases outside the gene matches. It was with a sample-barcoded 5' primer and a J-beta primer mix that a second PCR of roughly 7 to 11 cycles was run. In TCRdb, the 5' RACE reads were re-called with MiXCR into one record per CDR3 protein. The sample has 1,500,000 or so distinct CDR3 sequences, approximately 59% seen once. This chain links TRBV28 with TRBJ2-7, with 7 bases fitting TRBD2. Sequenced material: blood. The sequence derives from a man between 18 and 35 years old in good health. CDR3 nucleotide sequence: TGTGCCAGCAGAAGCGGGATGAGCGCCTACGAGCAGTACTTC. Amino acid sequence: CASRSGMSAYEQYF. Full variable domain (missing parts from reference TRBV28 and TRBJ2-7): DVKVTQSSRYLVKRTGEKVFLECVQDMDHENMFWYRQDPGLGLRLIYFSYDVKMKEKGDIPEGYSVSREKKERFSLILESASTNQTSMYLCASRSGMSAYEQYFGPGTRLTVT.